This T cell receptor (beta chain) is from a study of Ad26.COV2.S vaccination and SARS-CoV-2 variants. Germline assignment: CDR1 SGHKS and CDR2 YYEKEE (reference sequence). Trimming shortened V by 4 bases and J by 1 base, and 13 bases separated the two germline ends. This CDR3 spans 15 amino acids. Sequencing used immunoSEQ multiplex PCR; TCRdb keeps in-frame clones, though not all of them. The data show about 330,000 clones, almost 90% seen once. The treatment was: around 19 received Ad26.COV2.S at low or high dose, single or two shots; roughly 5 received placebo; per-sample allocation not given. It was on day 63 after the first vaccine or placebo injection that samples were taken. An Ad26 vector carrying the Wuhan-strain SARS-CoV-2 spike served as the vaccine.

Source: peripheral blood, taken in a trial of Ad26.COV2.S vaccine versus placebo. The TCR was taken from a person between 18 and 65 years old who received the Ad26.COV2.S COVID-19 vaccine or a placebo. This chain links TRBV5-5 with TRBJ2-3; a weak D match, TRBD2 (6 bases). This CDR3 is CASSLSGLRTDTQYF. For the CDR3, the DNA is TGTGCCAGCAGCCTTAGCGGACTACGCACAGATACGCAGTATTTT.